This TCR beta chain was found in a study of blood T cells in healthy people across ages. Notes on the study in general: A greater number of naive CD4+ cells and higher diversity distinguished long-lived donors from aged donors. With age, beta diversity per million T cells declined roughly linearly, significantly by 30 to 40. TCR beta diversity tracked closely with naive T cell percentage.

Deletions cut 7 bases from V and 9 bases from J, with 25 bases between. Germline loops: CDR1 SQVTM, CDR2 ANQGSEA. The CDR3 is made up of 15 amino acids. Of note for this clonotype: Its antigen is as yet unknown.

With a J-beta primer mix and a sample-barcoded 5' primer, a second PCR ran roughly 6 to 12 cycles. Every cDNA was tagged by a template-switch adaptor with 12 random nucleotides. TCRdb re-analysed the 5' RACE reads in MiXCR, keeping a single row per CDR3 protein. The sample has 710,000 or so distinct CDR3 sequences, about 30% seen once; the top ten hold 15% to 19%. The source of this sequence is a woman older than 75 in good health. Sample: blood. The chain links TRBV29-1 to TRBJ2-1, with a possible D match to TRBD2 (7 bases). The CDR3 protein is CSGGGALSLGSEQFF. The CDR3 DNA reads TGCAGCGGAGGGGGGGCCCTATCGCTGGGCAGTGAGCAGTTCTTC.